The rows below give T cell receptor beta chains drawn from one sample of a study of identical twins. TCRdb reanalysed the 5' RACE reads using MiXCR and keeps one entry per CDR3 protein. The sample carries hundreds of thousands of distinct CDR3 sequences, approximately 20% recorded once. These data were also reused for a study on yellow fever vaccine responses in identical twins.

Sequenced material: CD4+ T cells sorted from blood. These receptors originate from a woman under 30 in good health. Both conserved end residues are part of each CDR3. The D gene is left open where the match is weak. Clone size is shown for a subset of rows, as once, few, many or a class of expanded clone.

size: few; length: 22; D: TRBD1; J: TRBJ2-6; V: TRBV6-2/TRBV6-3; CDR3: CASRPKVRDRREAYSGANVLTF; DNA: TGTGCCAGCAGACCAAAAGTCCGGGACAGGAGAGAAGCCTACTCTGGGGCCAACGTCCTGACTTTC
size: -; length: 14; D: -; J: TRBJ2-3; V: TRBV29-1; CDR3: CSVEVQGGRDTQYF; DNA: TGCAGCGTTGAAGTCCAGGGGGGCAGGGATACGCAGTATTTT
size: -; length: 15; D: -; J: TRBJ1-1; V: TRBV27; CDR3: CASSPGTFMNTEAFF; DNA: TGTGCCAGCAGTCCCGGGACATTCATGAACACTGAAGCTTTCTTT
size: few; length: 16; D: -; J: TRBJ2-1; V: TRBV18; CDR3: CASSLIAASIYNEQFF; DNA: TGTGCCAGCTCACTAATAGCGGCTTCGATCTACAATGAGCAGTTCTTC
size: -; length: 15; D: -; J: TRBJ1-1; V: TRBV25-1; CDR3: CASSPRGARGTEAFF; DNA: TGTGCCAGCAGCCCCCGAGGGGCTAGGGGCACTGAAGCTTTCTTT
size: few; length: 13; D: -; J: TRBJ1-2; V: TRBV5-1; CDR3: CASSLSQDYGYTF; DNA: TGCGCCAGCAGCTTGTCCCAGGACTATGGCTACACCTTC
size: -; length: 14; D: -; J: TRBJ1-5; V: TRBV27; CDR3: CASSPTGKNPPQHF; DNA: TGTGCCAGCAGTCCTACAGGGAAGAATCCGCCCCAGCATTTT
size: -; length: 14; D: -; J: TRBJ2-3; V: TRBV20-1; CDR3: CSARVRTSTDTQYF; DNA: TGCAGTGCTAGAGTAAGGACTAGCACAGATACGCAGTATTTT
size: -; length: 10; D: -; J: TRBJ2-1; V: TRBV20-1; CDR3: CSAFRGEQFF; DNA: TGCAGTGCTTTTCGGGGTGAGCAGTTCTTC
size: -; length: 15; D: TRBD2; J: TRBJ2-1; V: TRBV25-1; CDR3: CASSEASGGSDEQFF; DNA: TGTGCCAGCAGTGAAGCGAGCGGGGGAAGCGATGAGCAGTTCTTC
size: few; length: 13; D: TRBD1; J: TRBJ2-7; V: TRBV20-1; CDR3: CSASTGASYEQYF; DNA: TGCAGTGCTTCTACAGGGGCGAGCTACGAGCAGTACTTC
size: -; length: 14; D: TRBD1; J: TRBJ1-6; V: TRBV20-1; CDR3: CSARDSPMISPLHF; DNA: TGCAGTGCCCGGGACAGTCCGATGATCTCACCCCTCCACTTT
size: -; length: 11; D: -; J: TRBJ2-7; V: TRBV21-1; CDR3: CASSTQNEQYF; DNA: TGTGCCAGCAGCACACAAAACGAGCAGTACTTC
size: few; length: 15; D: -; J: TRBJ1-1; V: TRBV6-1; CDR3: CASTIGGPSNTEAFF; DNA: TGTGCCAGCACGATAGGTGGGCCCTCGAACACTGAAGCTTTCTTT
size: -; length: 19; D: TRBD2; J: TRBJ2-7; V: TRBV4-2; CDR3: CASSQDRLASGRRPYEQYF; DNA: TGTGCCAGCAGCCAAGATCGGTTGGCTAGCGGGAGGCGACCCTACGAGCAGTACTTC
size: -; length: 16; D: -; J: TRBJ1-5; V: TRBV2; CDR3: CASSAAWTDSNQPQHF; DNA: TGTGCCAGCAGTGCGGCGTGGACAGATAGCAATCAGCCCCAGCATTTT